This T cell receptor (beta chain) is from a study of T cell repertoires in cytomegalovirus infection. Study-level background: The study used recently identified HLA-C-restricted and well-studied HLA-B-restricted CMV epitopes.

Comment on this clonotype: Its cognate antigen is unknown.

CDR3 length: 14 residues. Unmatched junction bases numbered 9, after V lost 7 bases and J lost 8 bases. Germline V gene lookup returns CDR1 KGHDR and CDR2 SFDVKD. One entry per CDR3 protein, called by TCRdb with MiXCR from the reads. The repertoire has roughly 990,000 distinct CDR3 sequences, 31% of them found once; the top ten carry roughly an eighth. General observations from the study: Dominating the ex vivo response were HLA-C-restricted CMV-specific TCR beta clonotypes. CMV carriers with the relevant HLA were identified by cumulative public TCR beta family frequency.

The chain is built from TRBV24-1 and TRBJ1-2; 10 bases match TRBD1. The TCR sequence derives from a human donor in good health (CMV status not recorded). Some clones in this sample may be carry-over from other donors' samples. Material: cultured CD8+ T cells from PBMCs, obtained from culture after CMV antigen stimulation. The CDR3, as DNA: TGTGCCACCAGCGCCGGGACAGGGGCGTGGGGCTACACCTTC. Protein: CATSAGTGAWGYTF.